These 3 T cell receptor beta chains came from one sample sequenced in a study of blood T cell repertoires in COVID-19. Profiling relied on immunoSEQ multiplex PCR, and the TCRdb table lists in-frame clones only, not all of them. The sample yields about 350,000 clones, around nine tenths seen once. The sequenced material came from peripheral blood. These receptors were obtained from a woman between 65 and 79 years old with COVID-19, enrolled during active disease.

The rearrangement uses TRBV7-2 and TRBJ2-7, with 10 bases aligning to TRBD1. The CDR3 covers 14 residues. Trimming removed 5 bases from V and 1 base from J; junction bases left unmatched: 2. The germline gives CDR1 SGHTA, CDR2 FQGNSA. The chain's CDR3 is CASSGDRGSYEQYF. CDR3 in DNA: TGTGCCAGCAGCGGGGACAGGGGTTCCTACGAGCAGTACTTC.

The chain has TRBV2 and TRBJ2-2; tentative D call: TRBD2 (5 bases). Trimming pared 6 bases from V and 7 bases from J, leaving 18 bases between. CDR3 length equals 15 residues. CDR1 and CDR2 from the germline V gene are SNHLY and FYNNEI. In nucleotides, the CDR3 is TGTGCCAGCAGGATAGACCCTGTTGGGAGCGGGGAGCTGTTTTTT. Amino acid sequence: CASRIDPVGSGELFF.

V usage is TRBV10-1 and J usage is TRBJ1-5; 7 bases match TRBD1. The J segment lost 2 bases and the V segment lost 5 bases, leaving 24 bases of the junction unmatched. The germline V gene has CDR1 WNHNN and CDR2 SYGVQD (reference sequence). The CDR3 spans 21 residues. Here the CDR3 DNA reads TGCGCCAGCAGTTTTAAGGTTGGGGGACAGTTCAGACGTTCGGGCAATCAGCCCCAGCATTTT. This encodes CASSFKVGGQFRRSGNQPQHF.